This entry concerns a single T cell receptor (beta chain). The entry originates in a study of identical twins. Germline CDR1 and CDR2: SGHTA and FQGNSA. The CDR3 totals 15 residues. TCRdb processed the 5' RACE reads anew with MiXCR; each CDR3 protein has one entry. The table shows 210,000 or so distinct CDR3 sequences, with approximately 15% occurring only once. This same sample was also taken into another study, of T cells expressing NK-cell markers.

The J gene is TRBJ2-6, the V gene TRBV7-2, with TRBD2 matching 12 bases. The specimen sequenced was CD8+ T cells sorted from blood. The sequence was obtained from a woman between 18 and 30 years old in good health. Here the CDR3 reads CARTSGKSGANVLTF. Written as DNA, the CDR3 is TGTGCGCGGACTAGCGGGAAATCTGGGGCCAACGTCCTGACTTTC.